A single T cell receptor (beta chain) is shown here with its context. Its cognate antigen is unknown. This sample is drawn from a study of a mutant IDH1 vaccine in newly diagnosed glioma. Study-wide context: Patients were pretreated with radiotherapy, temozolomide, or both, mostly both. Visit V12 was conducted at week 35 as the safety follow-up. Visit V13 came later, at week 47.

Time point noted: week 35, safety follow-up. Vaccination used 300 ug of mutant IDH1 20-mer peptide per dose, with topical imiquimod. The data were produced by immunoSEQ multiplex PCR, yet TCRdb's version contains in-frame clones alone and is incomplete. This table holds about 46,000 clones, approximately 92% found once. The CDR3 has 15 amino acids. Per germline, CDR1 MNHEY and CDR2 SMNVEV (reference sequence). V lost 0 bases and J 7 bases, leaving 15 bases between the germline ends. The receptor comes from a man aged 50 to 60 with glioma. The chain couples TRBV27 to TRBJ1-2; TRBD1 is a possible D gene (6 bases). Specimen: PBMCs, collected from a glioma patient whose treatment included an IDH1 peptide vaccine. CDR3 DNA: TGTGCCAGCAGTTTATCGCGGGCAGGGGTTGGTGGCTACACCTTC. Protein sequence: CASSLSRAGVGGYTF.